What follows are 2 T cell receptor beta chains derived from one specimen sequenced in a study of blood T cells in healthy people across ages. PCR was performed a second time for about 7 to 12 cycles using a sample-barcoded 5' primer and a J-beta primer mix. TCRdb re-called the 5' RACE reads with MiXCR, one entry per CDR3 protein. The sample includes fewer than 800,000 distinct CDR3 sequences, 25% of them seen just once. The same data also went into a second study, on T cells of mothers and their children.

The sequenced sample consisted of blood. The receptors come from a boy under 18 in good health.

The rearrangement links TRBV27 to TRBJ2-5; D uncertain. The J call is uncertain, as TRBJ2-1 better fits the DNA end. The CDR3 contains 15 residues. Germline V gives CDR1 MNHEY, CDR2 SMNVEV (reference sequence). In DNA form, the CDR3 reads TGTGCCAGCAGTGAACTGACACAATCCTACAATGAGCAGTTCTTC. The encoded protein is CASSELTQSYNEQFF.

V usage is TRBV4-1 and J usage is TRBJ2-3; 9 bases map to TRBD2. The germline CDR1 and CDR2 sequences are MGHRA and YSYEKL. Losses at the gene ends were 1 base for V and 4 bases for J; bases not matched to a gene: 3. The CDR3 length is 15 residues. Written as DNA, the CDR3 is TGCGCCAGCAGCCAAGCGGGACTAGCTCCAGATACGCAGTATTTT. It encodes CASSQAGLAPDTQYF.